The entry below describes one T cell receptor beta chain. Its antigen has not been determined. No qualities accompany the bases; no much larger clone lies one base away. This entry comes from a study of PD-1 blockade in mismatch repair-deficient tumors (dated by TCRdb to about 2017). About the study as a whole: Between late 2013 and September 2016, the trial enrolled 86 consecutive patients with roughly 13 mismatch repair-deficient cancer types, every one of whom had been previously treated and was progressing. Tumor-associated T cell clones were tracked in the peripheral blood of patients responding to PD-1 blockade by deep sequencing of TCR CDR3 regions.

For each enrolled patient, mismatch repair deficiency was established using either polymerase chain reaction or immunohistochemistry. TCR sequencing was performed for a few patients who responded to pembrolizumab therapy. In the phase II trial, pembrolizumab PD-1 blockade was tested prospectively in advanced mismatch repair-deficient cancers, no matter which tissue of origin the cancers came from. Serial peripheral blood T cell samples were collected before and at multiple times after starting PD-1 blockade. Blood sampling time points were reported as weeks after the first dose of pembrolizumab. The research as a whole found: Clones residing in the tumor, which were often undetectable in blood before treatment, expanded quickly after pembrolizumab and then contracted, generally before radiologic responses.

Receptor amplification or capture employed the immunoSEQ multiplex PCR assay. As stored in TCRdb, this immuneACCESS dataset retains in-frame rearrangements with V and J assigned. A fraction of the clones does not appear; measured against another copy, unresolved V genes explain less than half of the discrepancy, and the remainder lacks a known reason. The sample profile shows about 19,000 clones; 82% of them were found once. The ten biggest clones cover approximately 1.3% of the sample. CDR1 and CDR2, per the germline V gene (reference sequence), are MNHNY and SVGAGI. The CDR3, cysteine through phenylalanine, is 11 amino acids long. Left in the record is the CDR3 DNA by itself, 33 bases read in frame from the first base. Here V drops 6 bases and J drops 13 bases, and the junction holds 7 bases not matched to any gene.

The receptor's source is an adult with mismatch repair-deficient cancer. The chain was built from TRBV6-6 and TRBJ1-2; 8 bases in the middle match TRBD1. The specimen was PBMCs, collected 52 weeks after starting pembrolizumab. CDR3 sequence: CASRDQQGVTF. The nucleotides are TGTGCCAGCAGGGACCAACAGGGGGTCACCTTC.